These 23 T cell receptor beta chains share one sample of origin, sequenced in a study of hypomethylating agent response in myelodysplastic syndrome. Clones were sequenced by immunoSEQ multiplex PCR, and TCRdb holds only the in-frame ones, with some missing. The sample holds 1,500 to 2,000 clones, approximately 89% seen once. The material sequenced was bone marrow, taken before or after starting hypomethylating agent treatment for myelodysplastic syndrome (not recorded which). The receptors shown here come from a human donor with myelodysplastic syndrome.

The rearrangement links TRBV5-1 to TRBJ1-1; D is perhaps TRBD1 (5 bases). Deletions cut 4 bases from V and 2 bases from J, with 12 bases between. Per the germline V gene, CDR1 is SGHRS and CDR2 is YFSETQ. The CDR3 extends over 14 amino acids. For the CDR3, the DNA is TGCGCCAGCAGCATACAGGTTTTTAACACTGAAGCTTTCTTT. The encoded protein is CASSIQVFNTEAFF.

This chain connects TRBV5-5 to TRBJ1-2; the match to TRBD1 covers 7 bases. J was trimmed by 4 bases and V by 1 base; bases with no gene match: 7. Germline CDR1 and CDR2: SGHKS and YYEKEE (reference sequence). The CDR3 has 15 residues. The CDR3 here is CASSLRTGGTYGYTF. DNA for the CDR3: TGTGCCAGCAGCTTGCGGACAGGAGGAACCTATGGCTACACCTTC.

This clone was counted a few times. CDR3 nucleotides: TGTGCTAGTGGGTACAGGGGCCTGGAAGGCTACACCTTC. Translation: CASGYRGLEGYTF. The rearrangement joins TRBV12-5 to TRBJ1-2; 7 bases line up with TRBD1. CDR1 is LGHNT and CDR2 is FRNRAP in the germline V gene. The CDR3 covers 13 residues. Unmatched junction bases numbered 9, after V lost 6 bases and J lost 8 bases.

The chain links TRBV9 to TRBJ1-2; 7 nucleotides align to TRBD1. Germline-derived CDR1 and CDR2 are SGDLS and YYNGEE. Losses at the gene ends were 0 bases for V and 1 base for J; bases not matched to a gene: 12. The CDR3 spans 18 residues. The CDR3 region is CASSVGGTAGANNYGYTF. Here the CDR3 DNA reads TGTGCCAGCAGCGTAGGGGGGACAGCGGGGGCGAATAACTATGGCTACACCTTC. The complete variable domain, with remaining parts taken from reference TRBV9 and TRBJ1-2, reads DSGVTQTPKHLITATGQRVTLRCSPRSGDLSVYWYQQSLDQGLQFLIQYYNGEERAKGNILERFSAQQFPDLHSELNLSSLELGDSALYFCASSVGGTAGANNYGYTFGSGTRLTVV.

V usage is TRBV6-6 and J usage is TRBJ1-2, with D unresolved. The CDR3 runs 14 residues. The V end lost 0 bases, the J end lost 8 bases, and 13 bases lay between the germline ends. Germline V lookup: CDR1 MNHNY, CDR2 SVGAGI (reference sequence). The CDR3 coding sequence is TGTGCCAGCAGTTACTCAACTTCTCCCGGGGGCTACACCTTC. Translating it yields CASSYSTSPGGYTF.

This chain links TRBV4-2 with TRBJ2-3; 8 bases match TRBD2. Germline V gene lookup returns CDR1 LGHNA and CDR2 YNFKEQ. The CDR3 length is 14 residues. With 3 bases clipped from V and 3 bases from J, the junction kept 2 bases outside the gene matches. CDR3: CASSQGLETDTQYF. The CDR3 coding sequence is TGTGCCAGCAGCCAGGGACTAGAAACAGATACGCAGTATTTT.

The CDR3 is CASSLERTSYEQYF. CDR3 nucleotides: TGTGCCAGCAGCTTAGAACGGACTTCCTACGAGCAGTACTTC. The rearrangement joins TRBV11-2 to TRBJ2-7; TRBD2 is a possible D gene (5 bases). From germline, CDR1 is SGHAT and CDR2 FQNNGV. The CDR3 is 14 amino acids. V lost 0 bases and J 1 base, leaving 7 bases between the germline ends. Full variable domain (missing parts from reference TRBV11-2 and TRBJ2-7): EAGVAQSPRYKIIEKRQSVAFWCNPISGHATLYWYQQILGQGPKLLIQFQNNGVVDDSQLPKDRFSAERLKGVDSTLKIQPAKLEDSAVYLCASSLERTSYEQYFGPGTRLTVT.

This clone came up once. The chain employs TRBV7-3 and TRBJ1-2, with 9 positions matching TRBD1. This CDR3 has 14 amino acids. The V gene's germline CDR1 is SGHTA and CDR2 FQGTGA. Unmatched junction bases numbered 7, after V lost 5 bases and J lost 6 bases. The CDR3 reads CASSPTGGAHGYTF. CDR3 nucleotide sequence: TGTGCCAGCAGCCCCACAGGGGGCGCGCATGGCTACACCTTC.

This chain links TRBV6-6 with TRBJ1-2; 7 bases fit TRBD1. V was pared by 6 bases and J by 0 bases, with 4 bases of the junction left unmatched. Germline V gene sequence: CDR1 MNHNY, CDR2 SVGAGI (reference sequence). The CDR3 covers 14 residues. The CDR3 coding sequence is TGTGCCAGCAGGAGACAGGGACCTAACTATGGCTACACCTTC. Translated: CASRRQGPNYGYTF.

The chain carries TRBV29-1 and TRBJ2-1, with no clear D. The CDR3 is 14 amino acids. Germline V lookup: CDR1 SQVTM, CDR2 ANQGSEA. The V gene lost 5 bases and the J gene lost 4 bases, with 15 bases spanning the gap. In nucleotides, the CDR3 is TGCAGCGTTCCCCTTCCCCCCGTTTACAATGAGCAGTTCTTC. This gives the protein CSVPLPPVYNEQFF.

The DNA for the CDR3 is TGTGCCTGGAGTGACTCGGCAGAAAACACTGAAGCTTTCTTT. It specifies CAWSDSAENTEAFF. V is TRBV30 and J is TRBJ1-1; no clear D gene. Looked up from germline, CDR1 is GTSNPN and CDR2 is SVGIG (reference sequence). V was cut by 1 base and J by 2 bases, with 11 bases left in between. The CDR3 loop spans 14 amino acids.

The V and J genes are TRBV4-1 and TRBJ2-4; D assignment may be TRBD1 or TRBD2 (5 bases each). This CDR3 has 14 residues. V shed 3 bases and J shed 2 bases, with 8 bases lying between them. CDR1 MGHRA and CDR2 YSYEKL come from the germline V gene. The chain's CDR3 is CASSHRETKNIQYF. The CDR3 region has the DNA TGCGCCAGCAGCCACAGGGAGACCAAAAACATTCAGTACTTC.

V is TRBV5-4 and J is TRBJ1-1; D not certain. Trimming removed 0 bases at V and 4 bases at J, with 10 bases between. The CDR3 has 14 residues. Germline assignment: CDR1 SGHNT and CDR2 YYREEE (reference sequence). The CDR3 sequence is CASSLAPGGTEAFF. The CDR3 DNA is TGTGCCAGCAGCTTGGCCCCAGGAGGCACTGAAGCTTTCTTT. The full variable domain, completed using reference TRBV5-4 and TRBJ1-1, is ETGVTQSPTHLIKTRGQQVTLRCSSQSGHNTVSWYQQALGQGPQFIFQYYREEENGRGNFPPRFSGLQFPNYSSELNVNALELDDSALYLCASSLAPGGTEAFFGQGTRLTVV.

The V call is TRBV4-2, the J call TRBJ2-7, with 9 bases fitting TRBD2. The germline V gene encodes CDR1 LGHNA and CDR2 YNFKEQ. The CDR3 is made up of 16 amino acids. J gave up 1 base and V 1 base, and 5 bases lay outside the gene matches. The CDR3 sequence is CASSQGLAGESYEQYF. For the CDR3, the DNA is TGTGCCAGCAGCCAAGGTTTAGCGGGGGAGTCCTACGAGCAGTACTTC.

This clone was seen just once. The chain is built from TRBV19 and TRBJ1-2, with TRBD1 matching over 9 bases. Germline loops: CDR1 LNHDA, CDR2 SQIVND (reference sequence). CDR3 length: 17 residues. J lost 4 bases, V lost 4 bases, and 13 bases had no gene match. In DNA form, the CDR3 reads TGTGCCAGTAGTACCCGCTGGGACAGGGCTGAGGTCTATGGCTACACCTTC. Translation gives CASSTRWDRAEVYGYTF.

This chain connects TRBV7-8 to TRBJ2-7; unclear D gene. The V gene lost 1 base and the J gene lost 3 bases, with 16 bases spanning the gap. The CDR3 covers 16 residues. Germline loops: CDR1 SGHVS, CDR2 FQNEAQ. The CDR3: CASSLGGHLVGYEQYF. CDR3 in DNA: TGTGCCAGCAGCTTAGGGGGTCACCTCGTGGGCTACGAGCAGTACTTC.

This sequence joins TRBV15 and TRBJ2-5, with D unclear. Judging by the DNA end, TRBJ2-7 fits better; the J call may be wrong. The germline gives CDR1 LNHNV, CDR2 YYDKDF (reference sequence). This CDR3 spans 12 amino acids. CDR3 bases: TGTGCCACCAGCAAGACGGGTTACGAGCAGTACTTC. As protein: CATSKTGYEQYF.

CDR3 protein: CASSSQGGEGETQYF. In DNA, the CDR3 is TGTGCCAGCAGCTCTCAGGGGGGGGAGGGTGAGACCCAGTACTTC. The chain carries TRBV11-1 and TRBJ2-5; possibly TRBD1 or TRBD2 for D (7 bases each). Trimming removed 4 bases at V and 5 bases at J, with 17 bases between. This CDR3 has 15 amino acids. Germline assignment: CDR1 SGHAT and CDR2 FQDESV (reference sequence).

The chain employs TRBV5-1 and TRBJ1-4, with D hard to call. CDR3 length: 17 amino acids. Trimming shortened V by 0 bases and J by 3 bases, and 15 bases separated the two germline ends. Germline CDR1 SGHRS, CDR2 YFSETQ. The CDR3 sequence is CASSLAGGAGSNEKLFF. CDR3 in DNA: TGCGCCAGCAGCTTGGCCGGCGGTGCCGGATCTAATGAAAAACTGTTTTTT.

The chain recombines TRBV5-6 with TRBJ1-1; weak D call: TRBD1 (5 bases). This CDR3 comprises 14 residues. Deletions cut 2 bases from V and 0 bases from J, with 8 bases between. CDR1 is SGHDT and CDR2 is YYEEEE in the germline V gene. The CDR3 coding sequence is TGTGCCAGCAGCTTCGGGACTTTGAACACTGAAGCTTTCTTT. Amino acid sequence: CASSFGTLNTEAFF.

The chain carries TRBV30 and TRBJ2-1, with 11 bases identical to TRBD2. J gave up 7 bases and V 2 bases, and 10 bases lay outside the gene matches. The length of the CDR3 is 16 residues. CDR1 and CDR2 from the germline V gene are GTSNPN and SVGIG (reference sequence). The CDR3 here is CAWSIPLAGVNNEQFF. The CDR3 coding sequence is TGTGCCTGGAGTATCCCACTAGCGGGAGTTAATAATGAGCAGTTCTTC.

The chain couples TRBV6-1 to TRBJ2-7; D gene ambiguous. CDR1 is MNHNS and CDR2 is SASEGT in the germline V gene. The CDR3 runs 13 residues. The germline V and J ends were trimmed by 2 bases and 6 bases, with 11 bases remaining between them. The CDR3 DNA follows: TGTGCCAGCAGTGAAACCCCCGTTTCCGAGCAGTACTTC. It encodes CASSETPVSEQYF.

V gene TRBV7-2 combines with J gene TRBJ1-3; 7 positions agree with TRBD1. V dropped 5 bases and J dropped 2; count of bases not matched to a gene: 9. Germline V lookup: CDR1 SGHTA, CDR2 FQGNSA. The CDR3 runs 16 residues. For the CDR3, the DNA is TGTGCCAGCAGCCGACAGGGCGGGGACGCTGGAAACACCATATATTTT. As protein: CASSRQGGDAGNTIYF.